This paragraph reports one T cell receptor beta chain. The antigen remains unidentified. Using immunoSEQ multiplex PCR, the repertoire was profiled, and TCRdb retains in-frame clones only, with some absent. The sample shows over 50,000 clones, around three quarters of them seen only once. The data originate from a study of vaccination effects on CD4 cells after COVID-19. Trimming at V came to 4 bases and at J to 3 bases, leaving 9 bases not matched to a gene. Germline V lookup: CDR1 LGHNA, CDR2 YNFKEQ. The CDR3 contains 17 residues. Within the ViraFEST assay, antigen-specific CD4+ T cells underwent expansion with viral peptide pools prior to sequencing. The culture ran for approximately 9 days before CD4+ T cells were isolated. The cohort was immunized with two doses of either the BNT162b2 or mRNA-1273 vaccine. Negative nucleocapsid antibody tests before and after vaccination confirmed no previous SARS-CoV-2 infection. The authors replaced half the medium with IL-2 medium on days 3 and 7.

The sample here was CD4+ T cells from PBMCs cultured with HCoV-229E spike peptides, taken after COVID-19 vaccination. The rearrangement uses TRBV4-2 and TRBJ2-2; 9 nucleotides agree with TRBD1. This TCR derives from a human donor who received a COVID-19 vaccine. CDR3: CASSRQGDAGDTGELFF. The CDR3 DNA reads TGTGCCAGCAGCCGACAGGGGGACGCTGGGGACACCGGGGAGCTGTTTTTT.